The 25 T cell receptor beta chains in this list originate from one sample, sequenced in a study of blood T cells in healthy people across ages. With a J-beta primer mix and a sample-barcoded 5' primer, a second PCR ran roughly 6 to 11 cycles. One entry per CDR3 protein results from TCRdb running MiXCR on the 5' RACE reads. The table includes over a million distinct CDR3 sequences, 40% to 55% detected once. Sequenced sample: blood. The receptor set was obtained from a woman aged 55-70 years in good health.

The rearrangement joins TRBV9 to TRBJ2-7, with a weak D call TRBD1 (5 bases). This CDR3 spans 15 amino acids. In germline, CDR1 is SGDLS, CDR2 YYNGEE. Trimming took 0 bases from V and 0 from J, leaving 10 bases between them. CDR3 loop: CASSVDLGASYEQYF. Here the CDR3 DNA reads TGTGCCAGCAGCGTAGATCTAGGGGCCTCCTACGAGCAGTACTTC. The full variable domain, rest sourced from reference TRBV9 and TRBJ2-7, is DSGVTQTPKHLITATGQRVTLRCSPRSGDLSVYWYQQSLDQGLQFLIQYYNGEERAKGNILERFSAQQFPDLHSELNLSSLELGDSALYFCASSVDLGASYEQYFGPGTRLTVT.

The V call is TRBV29-1, the J call TRBJ2-1; possibly TRBD2 for D (6 bases). Germline V gives CDR1 SQVTM, CDR2 ANQGSEA. The CDR3 totals 15 residues. Trimming took off 7 bases at V and 10 bases at J, with 26 bases between the two ends. CDR3 sequence reads: CSARLLTGVTYEQFF. The CDR3 nucleotides are TGCAGCGCTAGACTCTTAACGGGAGTAACCTACGAGCAGTTCTTC.

The chain links TRBV5-6 to TRBJ1-2; D gene ambiguous. The CDR3 covers 12 residues. V shed 0 bases and J shed 8 bases, with 8 bases lying between them. CDR1 and CDR2 (germline): SGHDT, YYEEEE. The CDR3: CASSLAIGGYTF. CDR3 coding DNA: TGTGCCAGCAGCTTGGCCATCGGGGGCTACACCTTC.

The sample holds a few counts of this clonotype. This chain uses TRBV27 with TRBJ1-4; perhaps TRBD1 as D (5 bases). The germline V gene encodes CDR1 MNHEY and CDR2 SMNVEV (reference sequence). The CDR3 has 15 amino acids. With 6 bases removed from V and 6 bases from J, the gap between germline ends came to 17 bases. The CDR3 nucleotides read TGTGCCAGCAGAAGGATGGGGCTTCGCGATGAAAAACTGTTTTTT. Translated, it gives CASRRMGLRDEKLFF.

This clonotype occurred a few times. The chain couples TRBV18 to TRBJ2-5; 14 bases match TRBD2. The better agreement between TRBJ2-7 and the DNA end casts doubt on the J call. The CDR3 has 18 amino acids. Germline V gene lookup returns CDR1 KGHSH and CDR2 LQKENI. The CDR3 here is CASSQIRLAGGSIDEQYF. The DNA for the CDR3 is TGTGCCAGCTCACAAATCCGACTAGCGGGAGGGAGTATAGACGAGCAGTACTTC.

This clonotype was detected only a few times. The V gene is TRBV18, the J gene TRBJ2-5; 9 nucleotides align to TRBD1. The DNA end lines up better with TRBJ2-7; the J call may be wrong. CDR1 KGHSH and CDR2 LQKENI come from the germline V gene. This CDR3 has 14 residues. Written as DNA, the CDR3 is TGTGCCAGCTCACCAACCCGACAGGGGGGCGAGCAGTACTTC. This gives the protein CASSPTRQGGEQYF.

This clonotype was picked up many times. J is TRBJ2-7 and V is TRBV4-2, with 8 positions matching TRBD2. The CDR3 consists of 15 residues. In germline, CDR1 is LGHNA, CDR2 YNFKEQ. Germline trimming cut 2 bases from V and 2 bases from J; bases unmatched to any gene: 5. CDR3: CASSQFLAGPYEQYF. The CDR3 DNA follows: TGTGCCAGCAGCCAATTCCTAGCGGGTCCCTACGAGCAGTACTTC.

By its share, this clonotype is medium-sized. V usage is TRBV6-2 or TRBV6-3 and J usage is TRBJ1-4, with D perhaps matching TRBD1 (6 bases). Deletions cut 6 bases from V and 12 bases from J, with 14 bases between. The CDR3 runs to 12 residues. The germline CDR1 and CDR2 sequences are MNHEY and SVGEGT. As DNA, the CDR3 is TGTGCCAGCAGCCCCGGGACACAAGAACTGTTTTTT. The encoded protein is CASSPGTQELFF.

This chain links TRBV4-1 with TRBJ2-7; D is uncertain. The CDR3 runs 16 residues. Deletions cut 4 bases from V and 2 bases from J, with 18 bases between. Germline-derived CDR1 and CDR2 are MGHRA and YSYEKL. The CDR3 protein is CASSLPVLGSAYEQYF. Here the CDR3 DNA reads TGCGCCAGCAGCCTTCCCGTTTTGGGGTCCGCCTACGAGCAGTACTTC.

In this sample, this clonotype turned up once. Without the conserved terminal phenylalanine or tryptophan, this CDR3 likely stems from a read error. The rearrangement links TRBV20-1 to TRBJ2-7; TRBD1 aligns across 7 bases. The ends lost 6 bases at V and 4 bases at J; junction bases unmatched: 12. Germline V CDR1 and CDR2: DFQATT, SNEGSKA (reference sequence). The CDR3 has 14 amino acids. This chain's CDR3 is CSARPGQFTYEQYY. As DNA, the CDR3 is TGCAGTGCCCGACCGGGACAGTTTACTTACGAGCAGTACTAC.

This clonotype was seen only a few times. The chain links TRBV7-2 to TRBJ2-2, with D possibly being TRBD2 (6 bases). The CDR3 has 14 residues. Germline-derived CDR1 and CDR2 are SGHTA and FQGNSA. V gave up 3 bases and J gave up 6 bases, with 11 bases separating them. This chain's CDR3 is CASSLEGLSGELFF. Written as DNA, the CDR3 is TGTGCCAGCAGCTTGGAGGGACTGTCCGGGGAGCTGTTTTTT.

This clonotype occurred a few times. V gene TRBV7-3 combines with J gene TRBJ2-1, with D unclear. From germline, CDR1 is SGHTA and CDR2 FQGTGA. The V and J ends lost 5 bases and 6 bases respectively, with 11 bases between them. This CDR3 contains 13 residues. CDR3 amino acids: CASSQPPGNEQFF. DNA for the CDR3: TGTGCCAGCAGCCAACCACCCGGCAATGAGCAGTTCTTC.

The chain couples TRBV18 to TRBJ2-1; tentatively, D is TRBD2 (6 bases). From germline, CDR1 is KGHSH and CDR2 LQKENI. Trimming pared 5 bases from V and 1 base from J, leaving 12 bases between. This CDR3 contains 15 residues. CDR3 loop: CASSGERVSYNEQFF. The CDR3 bases are TGTGCCAGCTCAGGGGAGCGGGTTTCCTACAATGAGCAGTTCTTC. The variable domain in full, completed from reference TRBV18 and TRBJ2-1, reads NAGVMQNPRHLVRRRGQEARLRCSPMKGHSHVYWYRQLPEEGLKFMVYLQKENIIDESGMPKERFSAEFPKEGPSILRIQQVVRGDSAAYFCASSGERVSYNEQFFGPGTRLTVL.

Of note for this clonotype: Since no conserved phenylalanine or tryptophan closes the CDR3, a read error is the likely cause. The chain employs TRBV28 and TRBJ2-1, with 7 bases that match TRBD2. The tail of the sequence fits TRBJ2-7 better, so the J call may be wrong. CDR3 length: 15 amino acids. Germline V lookup: CDR1 MDHEN, CDR2 SYDVKM. The CDR3 is CASSPLAGVSNEQYL. The CDR3 DNA reads as TGTGCCAGCAGCCCTTTGGCGGGAGTCAGCAATGAGCAGTACTTA.

This chain connects TRBV7-2 to TRBJ2-5; D is undetermined. Germline-derived CDR1 and CDR2 are SGHTA and FQGNSA. The CDR3 is 15 residues long. V gave up 1 base and J gave up 1 base, with 10 bases separating them. The CDR3 here is CASSLGAGSQETQYF. The CDR3 nucleotides read TGTGCCAGCAGCTTAGGGGCAGGATCCCAAGAGACCCAGTACTTC.

The chain uses TRBV6-5 and TRBJ1-2, with a weak D call TRBD1 (6 bases). V was cut by 6 bases and J by 2 bases, with 10 bases left in between. CDR1 and CDR2 from the germline V gene are MNHEY and SVGAGI. This CDR3 has 13 residues. For the CDR3, the DNA is TGTGCCAGCAGGGACAGCCACAACTATGGCTACACCTTC. Translating gives CASRDSHNYGYTF.

The V call is TRBV5-5, the J call TRBJ2-7; the D gene is possibly TRBD2 (5 bases). This CDR3 is 15 amino acids long. The germline V and J ends were trimmed by 1 base and 0 bases, with 11 bases remaining between them. Germline-derived CDR1 and CDR2 are SGHKS and YYEKEE (reference sequence). The CDR3 DNA sequence: TGTGCCAGCAGCTTGTACGAGGGCCTCTCCTACGAGCAGTACTTC. Residues: CASSLYEGLSYEQYF.

CDR3 region: CASSQGWAGGTDTQYF. The CDR3 DNA reads TGTGCCAGCAGCCAAGGTTGGGCGGGGGGCACAGATACGCAGTATTTT. V gene TRBV4-2 combines with J gene TRBJ2-3; 7 bases map to TRBD2. This CDR3 comprises 16 residues. Germline V gene sequence: CDR1 LGHNA, CDR2 YNFKEQ. The V gene end was trimmed by 1 base and the J gene end by 1 base; junction bases not matched to a gene: 5.

V and J are TRBV10-3 and TRBJ2-3, with D hard to call. Per germline, CDR1 ENHRY and CDR2 SYGVKD. CDR3 length equals 13 residues. The germline V and J ends were trimmed by 7 bases and 6 bases, with 14 bases remaining between them. The CDR3 bases are TGTGCCATCAAAGGCAGGAGAGAGGATACGCAGTATTTT. It codes for CAIKGRREDTQYF.

The chain is built from TRBV5-6 and TRBJ2-3, with D possibly TRBD1 on 6 matching bases. CDR1 is SGHDT, CDR2 YYEEEE, per germline. V was clipped by 0 bases and J by 5 bases, with 19 bases between them. This CDR3 contains 17 residues. The CDR3 DNA follows: TGTGCCAGCAGCTTGGCCTCGAGTCAGGGGTGGTTAGATACGCAGTATTTT. This encodes CASSLASSQGWLDTQYF.

V and J are TRBV3-1 and TRBJ2-7, with no clear D. V was cut by 4 bases and J by 6 bases, with 16 bases left in between. The CDR3 runs to 14 residues. Germline V gives CDR1 LGHDT, CDR2 YNNKEL (reference sequence). CDR3 region: CASSRTRGAIEQYF. DNA of the CDR3: TGTGCCAGCAGCCGTACTCGAGGCGCGATCGAGCAGTACTTC.

Regarding this clonotype: This may stem from a read error, because a much larger clone lies one nucleotide away. The V and J genes are TRBV6-6 and TRBJ2-6; the D gene could be TRBD1 or TRBD2 (6 bases each). This CDR3 region has 16 residues. The germline CDR1 and CDR2 sequences are MNHNY and SVGAGI (reference sequence). The CDR3, as DNA: TGTGCCAGCAGCTACTCGGGGGCCTCTGGGGCCAACGTCCTGACTTTC. Protein sequence: CASSYSGASGANVLTF.

This clonotype was observed a handful of times. The chain uses TRBV7-8 and TRBJ2-6; TRBD1 matches 7 bases. The CDR3 extends over 18 amino acids. V shed 6 bases, J shed 0 bases, and the junction held 11 bases outside the gene matches. Germline-derived CDR1 and CDR2 are SGHVS and FQNEAQ. The CDR3 is CASRTMTGISSGANVLTF. The DNA of the CDR3 is TGTGCCAGCAGGACAATGACAGGGATAAGCTCTGGGGCCAACGTCCTGACTTTC.

Here the CDR3 reads CASSLDRSSLHF. CDR3 in DNA: TGCGCCAGCAGCTTGGATAGGAGCTCCCTCCACTTT. The chain has TRBV5-1 and TRBJ1-6; unclear D gene. V lost 0 bases to trimming and J lost 14 bases, with 9 bases between them. This CDR3 is built from 12 residues. Germline CDR1 is SGHRS and CDR2 is YFSETQ.

The sample holds a few counts of this clonotype. The chain carries TRBV5-1 and TRBJ1-2, with a tentative D call TRBD1 (6 bases). The CDR3 length is 16 residues. Germline V gene lookup returns CDR1 SGHRS and CDR2 YFSETQ. The V gene lost 4 bases and the J gene lost 6 bases, with 22 bases spanning the gap. CDR3 sequence reads: CASSPQGPVPSDGYTF. In DNA form, the CDR3 reads TGCGCCAGCAGCCCACAGGGCCCGGTCCCGTCGGATGGCTACACCTTC.